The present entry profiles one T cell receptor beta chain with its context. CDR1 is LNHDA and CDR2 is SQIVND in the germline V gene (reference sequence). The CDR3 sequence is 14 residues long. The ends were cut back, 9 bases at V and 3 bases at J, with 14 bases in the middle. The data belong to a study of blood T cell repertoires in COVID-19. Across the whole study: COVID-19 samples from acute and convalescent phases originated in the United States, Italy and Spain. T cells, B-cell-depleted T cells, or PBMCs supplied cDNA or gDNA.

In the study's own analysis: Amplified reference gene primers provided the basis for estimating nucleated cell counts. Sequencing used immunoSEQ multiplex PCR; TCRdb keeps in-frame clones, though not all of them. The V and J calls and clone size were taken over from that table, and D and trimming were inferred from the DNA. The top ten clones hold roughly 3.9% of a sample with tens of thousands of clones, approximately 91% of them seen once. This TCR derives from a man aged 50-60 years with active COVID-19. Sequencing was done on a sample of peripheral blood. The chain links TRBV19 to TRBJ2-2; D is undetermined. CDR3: CASQPRGDTGELFF. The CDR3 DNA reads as TGTGCCAGCCAACCCCGCGGTGACACCGGGGAGCTGTTTTTT.